The 9 T cell receptor beta chains in this list originate from one sample, sequenced in a study of beta chain features in type 1 diabetes. Study-wide results and limits: Within each of all four CD4+ subsets, Type 1 diabetes patients had TCRB CDR3s that were moderately but significantly shorter.

Their target antigens are unknown. Isolated RNA was reverse transcribed in full, so expressed TCRB transcripts were sequenced. The protocol was immunoSEQ multiplex PCR, while the TCRdb copy is restricted to in-frame clones and leaves out a portion. The sample consists of about 340,000 clones, approximately 15% of them appearing once. The specimen sequenced was naive CD4+ T cells from blood. The receptor set was obtained from a young woman with type 1 diabetes.

This chain joins TRBV15 and TRBJ2-1; the match to TRBD2 covers 10 bases. V shed 3 bases, J shed 4 bases, and the junction held 6 bases outside the gene matches. CDR3 length equals 16 residues. Germline assignment: CDR1 LNHNV and CDR2 YYDKDF (reference sequence). Written as DNA, the CDR3 is TGTGCCACCAGCAGGGATACTAGCGGGGCTTACAATGAGCAGTTCTTC. Protein product: CATSRDTSGAYNEQFF.

This clone was picked up a small number of times. J is TRBJ1-1 and V is TRBV5-4; tentatively, D is TRBD1 (6 bases). Germline V gives CDR1 SGHNT, CDR2 YYREEE (reference sequence). The CDR3 length is 14 residues. The V end lost 7 bases, the J end lost 2 bases, and 15 bases lay between the germline ends. The CDR3 sequence: CASQGRGANTEAFF. CDR3 DNA sequence: TGTGCCAGCCAGGGGAGAGGGGCAAACACTGAAGCTTTCTTT.

This clone has more than one count but fewer than ten. This chain joins TRBV5-6 and TRBJ2-3; the D gene is possibly TRBD1 (6 bases). The V gene lost 2 bases and the J gene lost 3 bases, with 16 bases spanning the gap. CDR1 SGHDT and CDR2 YYEEEE come from the germline V gene. The CDR3 is made up of 16 amino acids. CDR3 region: CASSLSTGKLTDTQYF. CDR3 DNA sequence: TGTGCCAGCAGCTTATCCACAGGGAAATTGACAGATACGCAGTATTTT.

A few counts support this clone. The chain has TRBV6-5 and TRBJ1-1; possible D gene TRBD1, 5 bases. The germline V and J ends were trimmed by 6 bases and 1 base, with 12 bases remaining between them. The CDR3 has 14 residues. Germline V gene sequence: CDR1 MNHEY, CDR2 SVGAGI. The CDR3 DNA is TGTGCCAGCAGCCTGGGGCAGCAGAACACTGAAGCTTTCTTT. This gives the protein CASSLGQQNTEAFF.

This clone was detected a few times. The genes are TRBV4-1 and TRBJ2-1, with 11 bases that match TRBD1. V shed 2 bases, J shed 4 bases, and the junction held 7 bases outside the gene matches. Germline V lookup: CDR1 MGHRA, CDR2 YSYEKL. There are 17 residues in the CDR3. The CDR3 DNA reads TGCGCCAGCAGCCAACAAGCTGGGACAGGGGGTTACAATGAGCAGTTCTTC. It specifies CASSQQAGTGGYNEQFF.

The rearrangement uses TRBV2 and TRBJ1-5; TRBD1 agrees at 8 bases. Germline lookup yields CDR1 SNHLY and CDR2 FYNNEI. The J segment lost 4 bases and the V segment lost 2 bases, leaving 1 base of the junction unmatched. This CDR3 comprises 14 residues. The CDR3: CASSEQGANQPQHF. The DNA for the CDR3 is TGTGCCAGCAGTGAACAGGGGGCGAATCAGCCCCAGCATTTT.

V usage is TRBV11-2 and J usage is TRBJ2-5; tentative D call: TRBD1 (5 bases). CDR3 length: 17 residues. Per germline, CDR1 SGHAT and CDR2 FQNNGV. V shed 5 bases and J shed 1 base, with 20 bases lying between them. The CDR3 here is CASSPTSRAAFQETQYF. As DNA, the CDR3 is TGTGCCAGCAGCCCTACAAGCAGGGCGGCATTCCAAGAGACCCAGTACTTC.

V usage is TRBV6-6 and J usage is TRBJ1-1; 9 bases are shared with TRBD1. Germline V lookup: CDR1 MNHNY, CDR2 SVGAGI (reference sequence). With 5 bases clipped from V and 7 bases from J, the junction kept 8 bases outside the gene matches. The CDR3 totals 14 residues. CDR3 coding DNA: TGTGCCAGCAGTGATAGAACAGGGGGCTATGAAGCTTTCTTT. Its protein product is CASSDRTGGYEAFF.

To note about this clone: Other DNA sequences of this sample code for an identical CDR3. The gene calls are TRBV7-9 and TRBJ1-5, with TRBD1 matching over 9 bases. V shed 6 bases, J shed 4 bases, and the junction held 4 bases outside the gene matches. The germline CDR1 and CDR2 sequences are SEHNR and FQNEAQ (reference sequence). The CDR3 runs to 14 residues. CDR3 sequence reads: CASSPDRGNQPQHF. The CDR3 DNA follows: TGTGCCAGCAGTCCGGACAGGGGAAATCAGCCCCAGCATTTT.